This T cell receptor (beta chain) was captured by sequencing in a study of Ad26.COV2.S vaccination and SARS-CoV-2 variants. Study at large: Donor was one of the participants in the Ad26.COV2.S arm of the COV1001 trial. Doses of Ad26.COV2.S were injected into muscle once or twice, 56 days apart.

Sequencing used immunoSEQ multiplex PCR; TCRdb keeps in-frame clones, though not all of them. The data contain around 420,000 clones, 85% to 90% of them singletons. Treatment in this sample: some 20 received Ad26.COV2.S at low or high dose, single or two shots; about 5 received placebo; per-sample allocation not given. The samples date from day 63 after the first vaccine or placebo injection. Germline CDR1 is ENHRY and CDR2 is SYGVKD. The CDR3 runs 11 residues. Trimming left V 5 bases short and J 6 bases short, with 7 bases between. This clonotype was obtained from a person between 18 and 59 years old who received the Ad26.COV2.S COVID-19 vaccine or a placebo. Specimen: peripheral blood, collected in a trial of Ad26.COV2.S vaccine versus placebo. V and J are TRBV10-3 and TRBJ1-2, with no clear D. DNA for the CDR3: TGTGCCATCAGTTCTAGAGATGGCTACACCTTC. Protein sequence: CAISSRDGYTF.